The 13 T cell receptor beta chains presented below share a single source sample, sequenced in a study of blood T cell repertoires in COVID-19. Profiled with immunoSEQ multiplex PCR; TCRdb holds only in-frame clones, not every one. The table shows a few hundred thousand clones, with roughly 90% occurring only once. The sequenced sample was peripheral blood. Receptor source: a woman between 55 and 75 years old with acute or convalescent COVID-19.

The chain carries TRBV18 and TRBJ1-2; no definite D call. Trimming took off 6 bases at V and 1 base at J, with 21 bases between the two ends. Looked up from germline, CDR1 is KGHSH and CDR2 is LQKENI. The CDR3 sequence is 17 residues long. CDR3 nucleotides: TGTGCCAGCTCCCCTTTACCCCCCGCAGCGAGTAACTATGGCTACACCTTC. Encoded protein: CASSPLPPAASNYGYTF.

A word on this clone: Other nucleotide sequences in the sample specify the same CDR3. The chain links TRBV5-1 to TRBJ2-7; TRBD2 matches at 9 bases. Trimming took 2 bases from V and 6 from J; bases not matched to a gene: 9. CDR3 size: 15 residues. Germline V gene lookup returns CDR1 SGHRS and CDR2 YFSETQ. The CDR3 region is CASSFMGGGGSEQYF. The CDR3 nucleotides are TGCGCCAGCAGCTTCATGGGCGGGGGGGGTTCCGAGCAGTACTTC.

The V and J genes are TRBV19 and TRBJ1-1; TRBD1 aligns across 7 bases. This CDR3 is 13 amino acids long. The V segment lost 6 bases and the J segment 4 bases; nucleotides outside the gene matches: 5. CDR1 and CDR2 from the germline V gene are LNHDA and SQIVND (reference sequence). This chain's CDR3 is CASRRQGGTEAFF. CDR3 DNA sequence: TGTGCCAGTAGAAGACAGGGAGGCACTGAAGCTTTCTTT.

The chain couples TRBV29-1 to TRBJ1-1; D not resolved. Trimming took off 5 bases at V and 1 base at J, with 8 bases between the two ends. The germline V gene has CDR1 SQVTM and CDR2 ANQGSEA. The CDR3 totals 12 residues. The CDR3 sequence: CSVSSPNTEAFF. The CDR3, as DNA: TGCAGCGTTTCTTCCCCGAACACTGAAGCTTTCTTT.

The rearrangement uses TRBV28 and TRBJ1-1; D perhaps matches TRBD1 (5 bases). CDR3 length equals 15 residues. Germline CDR1 MDHEN, CDR2 SYDVKM. V was shortened by 9 bases and J by 3 bases, with 20 bases between the two germline ends. CDR3 DNA sequence: TGTGCCAGTCCTCCCCCGAAGGGGTCTTACACTGAAGCTTTCTTT. Protein sequence: CASPPPKGSYTEAFF. Full variable domain (missing parts from reference TRBV28 and TRBJ1-1): DVKVTQSSRYLVKRTGEKVFLECVQDMDHENMFWYRQDPGLGLRLIYFSYDVKMKEKGDIPEGYSVSREKKERFSLILESASTNQTSMYLCASPPPKGSYTEAFFGQGTRLTVV.

The V and J genes are TRBV18 and TRBJ1-1; 7 bases match TRBD1. The V gene end was trimmed by 2 bases and the J gene end by 1 base; junction bases not matched to a gene: 1. Germline CDR1 and CDR2: KGHSH and LQKENI. This CDR3 is 14 amino acids long. This chain's CDR3 is CASSPYRGNTEAFF. The CDR3 DNA reads TGTGCCAGCTCACCATACAGGGGGAACACTGAAGCTTTCTTT.

The sample holds one count of this clone. The V and J genes are TRBV19 and TRBJ1-2, with 7 bases fitting TRBD1. The V gene end was trimmed by 4 bases and the J gene end by 0 bases; junction bases not matched to a gene: 5. Germline CDR1 LNHDA, CDR2 SQIVND (reference sequence). The CDR3 is 15 amino acids. DNA of the CDR3: TGTGCCAGTAGTACCAGACAGGGAGCTAACTATGGCTACACCTTC. This sequence encodes CASSTRQGANYGYTF.

The gene calls are TRBV25-1 and TRBJ1-1, with a weak D call TRBD1 (5 bases). V was clipped by 3 bases and J by 4 bases, with 15 bases between them. The CDR3 loop spans 15 amino acids. Per the germline V gene, CDR1 is MGHDK and CDR2 is SYGVNS. The CDR3, as DNA: TGTGCCAGCAGTGACCTCGGGGGGGTTGGCACTGAAGCTTTCTTT. Translation gives CASSDLGGVGTEAFF.

The gene calls are TRBV6-2 or TRBV6-3 and TRBJ1-2; 7 positions match TRBD1. Germline V gene data show CDR1 as MNHEY and CDR2 as SVGEGT. The CDR3 loop spans 16 amino acids. Losses at the gene ends were 4 bases for V and 3 bases for J; bases not matched to a gene: 11. The chain's CDR3 is CASSLQTYRGYYGYTF. CDR3 in DNA: TGTGCCAGCAGTTTACAGACATACAGGGGCTACTATGGCTACACCTTC.

The table lists this clone with a count of one. The chain has TRBV24-1 and TRBJ1-1; D call uncertain. Germline-derived CDR1 and CDR2 are KGHDR and SFDVKD. V was clipped by 6 bases and J by 1 base, with 11 bases between them. This CDR3 region has 14 residues. CDR3 amino acids: CATSPRGSNTEAFF. For the CDR3, the DNA is TGTGCCACCAGTCCCCGGGGATCGAACACTGAAGCTTTCTTT.

The chain joins TRBV2 to TRBJ2-7; 7 bases match TRBD1. The CDR3 loop spans 13 amino acids. V lost 7 bases, J lost 0 bases, and 3 bases stayed unmatched. The germline V gene encodes CDR1 SNHLY and CDR2 FYNNEI. The CDR3 nucleotides read TGTGCCAGCAAAAGGGACAGCTCCTACGAGCAGTACTTC. Its protein product is CASKRDSSYEQYF.

The CDR3 spells CASSLVGPNTEAFF. CDR3 sequence (DNA): TGTGCCAGCAGCTTGGTTGGGCCGAACACTGAAGCTTTCTTT. The chain couples TRBV11-1 to TRBJ1-1; D gene uncertain. V lost 3 bases and J 1 base, leaving 9 bases between the germline ends. The CDR3 extends over 14 amino acids. Germline V gene data show CDR1 as SGHAT and CDR2 as FQDESV (reference sequence).

CDR3 nucleotide sequence: TGTGCCAGCAGCGGAGCGGGAGGGCCTTTAAGTGAGCAGTTCTTC. Protein: CASSGAGGPLSEQFF. The chain carries TRBV2 and TRBJ2-1; 10 bases are a match to TRBD2. Germline values: CDR1 SNHLY, CDR2 FYNNEI. V shed 6 bases and J 9 bases; nucleotides not matched to a gene: 11. The CDR3 sequence is 15 residues long.